These T cell receptor beta chains were read from a single sample in a study of blood T cell repertoires in COVID-19. Using immunoSEQ multiplex PCR, the repertoire was profiled, and TCRdb retains in-frame clones only, with some absent. The repertoire has about 74,000 clones, approximately 84% of them found once; the top ten carry around 35%. Sequenced sample: peripheral blood. Every receptor here comes from a man aged 65 to 79 with acute or convalescent COVID-19. CDR3s include the opening cysteine and the closing phenylalanine or tryptophan. A D gene is named only where the DNA matches it firmly. The listing skips clone size in some rows; elsewhere it reads once, few, many or a size class.

V	D	size	J	DNA	CDR3
TRBV27	TRBD1	once	TRBJ1-5	TGTGCCAGCAAAAAGTTGGGGCTCGGGACAGTAAGCAATCAGCCCCAGCATTTT	CASKKLGLGTVSNQPQHF
TRBV7-3	-	-	TRBJ2-1	TGTGCCAGCAGCCCTGGCAGGAGGACTACCTACAATGAGCAGTTCTTC	CASSPGRRTTYNEQFF
TRBV11-3	-	once	TRBJ2-1	TGTGCCAGCAGCTCCGGGGGCAATGAGCAGTTCTTC	CASSSGGNEQFF
TRBV7-9	-	-	TRBJ2-7	TGTGCCAGCAGCAACCAGCAGGGGGGCTACGAGCAGTACTTC	CASSNQQGGYEQYF
TRBV5-6	-	once	TRBJ1-1	TGTGCCAGCAGCTTGGCAGGGCCTCTCAACACTGAAGCTTTCTTT	CASSLAGPLNTEAFF
TRBV28	-	-	TRBJ2-5	TGTGCCAGCAGATATACAACAGGGTCCCAGTACTTC	CASRYTTGSQYF
TRBV5-6	-	-	TRBJ2-3	TGTGCCAGCAGCTATTCCACCAGTGCAGATACGCAGTATTTT	CASSYSTSADTQYF
TRBV7-9	-	-	TRBJ2-5	TGTGCCAGCAGCTTAGAGGCCCTCCGGGTTGACGCGGAGACCCAGTACTTC	CASSLEALRVDAETQYF
TRBV19	TRBD1	once	TRBJ1-6	TGTGCCAGTAGTATGGGCGGACAGGGAAGTTCACCCCTCCACTTT	CASSMGGQGSSPLHF
TRBV7-3	-	-	TRBJ2-1	TGTGCCAGCAGCCAGGGCATTGAGCAGTTCTTC	CASSQGIEQFF
TRBV6-6	-	-	TRBJ1-2	TGTGCCAGCGCAGGGGATCCTAACTATGGCTACACCTTC	CASAGDPNYGYTF